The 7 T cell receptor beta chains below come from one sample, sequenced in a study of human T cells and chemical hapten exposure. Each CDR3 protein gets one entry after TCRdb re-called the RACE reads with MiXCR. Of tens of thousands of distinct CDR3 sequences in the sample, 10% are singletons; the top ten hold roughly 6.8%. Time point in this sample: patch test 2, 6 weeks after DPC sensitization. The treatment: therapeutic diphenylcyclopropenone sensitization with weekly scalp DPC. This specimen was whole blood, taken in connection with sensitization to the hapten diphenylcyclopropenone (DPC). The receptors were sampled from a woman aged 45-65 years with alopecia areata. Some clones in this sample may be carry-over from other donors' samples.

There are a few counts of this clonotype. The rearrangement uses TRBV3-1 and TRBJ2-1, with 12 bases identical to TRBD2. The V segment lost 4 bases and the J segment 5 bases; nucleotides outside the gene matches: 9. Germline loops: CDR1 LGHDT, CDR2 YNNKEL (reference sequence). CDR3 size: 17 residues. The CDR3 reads CASSRGLAGGPNNEQFF. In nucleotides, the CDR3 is TGTGCCAGCAGCCGAGGGCTAGCGGGAGGGCCAAACAATGAGCAGTTCTTC.

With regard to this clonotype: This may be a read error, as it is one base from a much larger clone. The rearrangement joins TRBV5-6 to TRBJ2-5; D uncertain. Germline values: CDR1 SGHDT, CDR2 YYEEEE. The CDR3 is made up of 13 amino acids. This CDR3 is CGSSLPVGETQYF. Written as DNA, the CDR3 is TGTGGCAGCAGCTTGCCAGTCGGAGAGACCCAGTACTTC.

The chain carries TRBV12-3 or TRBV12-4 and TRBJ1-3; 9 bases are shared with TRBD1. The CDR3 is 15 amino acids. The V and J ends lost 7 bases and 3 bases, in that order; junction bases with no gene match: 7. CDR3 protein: CASIPQGAFGNTIYF. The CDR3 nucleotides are TGTGCCAGCATCCCACAGGGGGCCTTTGGAAACACCATATATTTT.

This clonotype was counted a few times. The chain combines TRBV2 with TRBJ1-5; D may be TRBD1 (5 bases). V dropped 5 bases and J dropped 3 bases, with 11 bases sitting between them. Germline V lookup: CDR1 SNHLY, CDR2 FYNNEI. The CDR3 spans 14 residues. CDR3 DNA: TGTGCCAGCAGTCTGCGGGGGTACAATCAGCCCCAGCATTTT. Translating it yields CASSLRGYNQPQHF.

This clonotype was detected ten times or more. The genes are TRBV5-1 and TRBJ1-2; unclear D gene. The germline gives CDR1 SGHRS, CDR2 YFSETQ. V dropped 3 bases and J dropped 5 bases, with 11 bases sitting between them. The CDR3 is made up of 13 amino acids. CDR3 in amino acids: CASSYDKPYGYTF. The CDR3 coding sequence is TGCGCCAGCAGCTACGACAAGCCTTATGGCTACACCTTC.

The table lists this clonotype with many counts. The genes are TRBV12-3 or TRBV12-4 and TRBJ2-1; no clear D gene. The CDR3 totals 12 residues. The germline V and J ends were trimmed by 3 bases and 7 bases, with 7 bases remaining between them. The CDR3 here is CASSFPTNEQFF. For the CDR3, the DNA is TGTGCCAGCAGTTTCCCTACTAATGAGCAGTTCTTC.

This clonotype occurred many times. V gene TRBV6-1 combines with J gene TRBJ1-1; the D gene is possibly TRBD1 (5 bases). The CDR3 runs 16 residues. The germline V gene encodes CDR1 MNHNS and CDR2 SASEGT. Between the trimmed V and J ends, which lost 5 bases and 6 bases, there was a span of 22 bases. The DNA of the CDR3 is TGTGCCAGCAGTTTACACCCGGGGACTGGGAGGTCTGAAGCTTTCTTT. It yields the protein CASSLHPGTGRSEAFF.